A selection of T cell receptor beta chains follows, all from one sample in a study of blood T cell repertoires in COVID-19. Sequencing was performed with immunoSEQ multiplex PCR; in TCRdb, only in-frame clones are kept and a portion is missing. In the table there are under 300,000 clones, around nine tenths of which are singletons. The specimen was PBMCs or T cells enriched from blood (not recorded which). Receptors were obtained from a woman under 30 who had recovered from COVID-19. Each CDR3 is given with its conserved first and last residue. The order of the fields is V gene, J gene, D gene, clone size, CDR3 DNA, CDR3 protein. The D gene is left open where the match is weak. Not all rows give a size; the values are once, few, many and, for expanded clones, a class.

V gene: TRBV2; J gene: TRBJ2-3; D gene: TRBD1; clone size: .; CDR3 DNA: TGTGCCAGCAGTCGGACAGGGAGTACAGATACGCAGTATTTT; CDR3 protein: CASSRTGSTDTQYF
V gene: TRBV2; J gene: TRBJ1-1; D gene: TRBD1; clone size: .; CDR3 DNA: TGTGCCAGCAGTCTACAGGGGTTGAACACTGAAGCTTTCTTT; CDR3 protein: CASSLQGLNTEAFF
V gene: TRBV28; J gene: TRBJ1-1; D gene: TRBD1; clone size: .; CDR3 DNA: TGTGCCAGCAGTTTCGCCGGGACAGACACTGAAGCTTTCTTT; CDR3 protein: CASSFAGTDTEAFF
V gene: TRBV5-6; J gene: TRBJ1-1; D gene: .; clone size: .; CDR3 DNA: TGTGCCAGCAGCTGGGGGGTACGGATGAACACTGAAGCTTTCTTT; CDR3 protein: CASSWGVRMNTEAFF
V gene: TRBV24-1; J gene: TRBJ2-5; D gene: .; clone size: .; CDR3 DNA: TGTGCCACCAGTGATGCCGACGGGTTCGCCCACTTC; CDR3 protein: CATSDADGFAHF
V gene: TRBV7-9; J gene: TRBJ2-7; D gene: .; clone size: .; CDR3 DNA: TGTGCCAGCAGCCCACCGTTTGAGGGATCCTACGAGCAGTACTTC; CDR3 protein: CASSPPFEGSYEQYF
V gene: TRBV2; J gene: TRBJ2-5; D gene: TRBD2; clone size: .; CDR3 DNA: TGTGCCAACGGCGGGGGGGACCAAGAGACCCAGTACTTC; CDR3 protein: CANGGGDQETQYF
V gene: TRBV25-1; J gene: TRBJ1-1; D gene: .; clone size: .; CDR3 DNA: TGTGCCAGCCTGGGCTTAGTTAATGAAGCTTTCTTT; CDR3 protein: CASLGLVNEAFF
V gene: TRBV7-2; J gene: TRBJ2-3; D gene: .; clone size: .; CDR3 DNA: TGTGCCAGCAGCGGAGGCTTAAGACGGAGCACAGATACGCAGTATTTT; CDR3 protein: CASSGGLRRSTDTQYF
V gene: TRBV10-3; J gene: TRBJ2-7; D gene: .; clone size: .; CDR3 DNA: TGTGCCATCAGTGAGGCGAGGCAGGGTGGTTCCTACGAGCAGTACTTC; CDR3 protein: CAISEARQGGSYEQYF
V gene: TRBV19; J gene: TRBJ2-7; D gene: .; clone size: few; CDR3 DNA: TGTGCCAGTAGTATCCAGACAGGGACTTGGTACGAGCAGTACTTC; CDR3 protein: CASSIQTGTWYEQYF
V gene: TRBV5-4; J gene: TRBJ2-1; D gene: TRBD2; clone size: .; CDR3 DNA: TGTGCCAGCAGCTACAACAGCGGGAGTTTCTACAATGAGCAGTTCTTC; CDR3 protein: CASSYNSGSFYNEQFF
V gene: TRBV7-9; J gene: TRBJ1-6; D gene: .; clone size: .; CDR3 DNA: TGTGCCAGCAGCTTAACATATGCAGATTCACCCCTCCACTTT; CDR3 protein: CASSLTYADSPLHF
V gene: TRBV11-2; J gene: TRBJ2-2; D gene: TRBD2; clone size: .; CDR3 DNA: TGTGCCAATAGCGGGAGTACGAGCACCGGGGAGCTGTTTTTT; CDR3 protein: CANSGSTSTGELFF
V gene: TRBV6-5; J gene: TRBJ1-2; D gene: .; clone size: .; CDR3 DNA: TGTGCCAGCAGCTACGGACCAGGGGGCTACACCTTC; CDR3 protein: CASSYGPGGYTF
V gene: TRBV7-9; J gene: TRBJ2-4; D gene: TRBD2; clone size: once; CDR3 DNA: TGTGCCAGCAGCCCACTAGCGGGGGTGTCCAAAAACATTCAGTACTTC; CDR3 protein: CASSPLAGVSKNIQYF
V gene: TRBV11-3; J gene: TRBJ2-3; D gene: .; clone size: once; CDR3 DNA: TGTGCCAGCAGCCCCCCCGGGGGATTCACAGATACGCAGTATTTT; CDR3 protein: CASSPPGGFTDTQYF
V gene: TRBV5-1; J gene: TRBJ2-1; D gene: .; clone size: .; CDR3 DNA: TGCGCCAGCAGCTCCGCATTCGACAGCTACAATGAGCAGTTCTTC; CDR3 protein: CASSSAFDSYNEQFF
V gene: TRBV24-1; J gene: TRBJ2-3; D gene: TRBD1; clone size: .; CDR3 DNA: TGTGCCACCAGTGATTTAGGGACAGGGCCATTCACAGATACGCAGTATTTT; CDR3 protein: CATSDLGTGPFTDTQYF
V gene: TRBV5-6; J gene: TRBJ2-7; D gene: .; clone size: .; CDR3 DNA: TGTGCCAGCAGTTCCACAGCACAGGTAAGGTACGAGCAGTACTTC; CDR3 protein: CASSSTAQVRYEQYF
V gene: TRBV19; J gene: TRBJ2-7; D gene: .; clone size: .; CDR3 DNA: TGTGCCAGTAGTATATTGGGGGGATCCTCCTACGAGCAGTACTTC; CDR3 protein: CASSILGGSSYEQYF
V gene: TRBV6-5; J gene: TRBJ2-3; D gene: TRBD2; clone size: .; CDR3 DNA: TGTGCCAGCAAGACTAGCGGGCACACAGATACGCAGTATTTT; CDR3 protein: CASKTSGHTDTQYF
V gene: TRBV11-3; J gene: TRBJ1-2; D gene: TRBD1; clone size: .; CDR3 DNA: TGTGCCAGCAGCCCTTCCGGGACAGGGATTTATGGCTACACCTTC; CDR3 protein: CASSPSGTGIYGYTF
V gene: TRBV21-1; J gene: TRBJ1-5; D gene: .; clone size: .; CDR3 DNA: TGTGCCAGCAGCAAAGGCGGGGGGAGGGAGTCCAATCAGCCCCAGCATTTT; CDR3 protein: CASSKGGGRESNQPQHF
V gene: TRBV4-1; J gene: TRBJ1-6; D gene: .; clone size: .; CDR3 DNA: TGCGCCAGCAGCCAAGAAGGAGTTTCACCCCTCCACTTT; CDR3 protein: CASSQEGVSPLHF
V gene: TRBV7-9; J gene: TRBJ2-2; D gene: TRBD2; clone size: .; CDR3 DNA: TGTGCCAGCAGCTTCAGGGCGGGAGAGACCGGGGAGCTGTTTTTT; CDR3 protein: CASSFRAGETGELFF
V gene: TRBV6-5; J gene: TRBJ1-5; D gene: .; clone size: .; CDR3 DNA: TGTGCCAGCAGTCACGGACAACTCAATCAGCCCCAGCATTTT; CDR3 protein: CASSHGQLNQPQHF
V gene: TRBV28; J gene: TRBJ2-7; D gene: .; clone size: .; CDR3 DNA: TGTGCCAGCAACACGGACGGGACACCCTACGAGCAGTACTTC; CDR3 protein: CASNTDGTPYEQYF
V gene: TRBV10-3; J gene: TRBJ1-2; D gene: .; clone size: .; CDR3 DNA: TGTGCCATCAGTGAGTCTGGTGGGCAGGGCTATGGCTACACCTTC; CDR3 protein: CAISESGGQGYGYTF
V gene: TRBV5-6; J gene: TRBJ2-6; D gene: TRBD1; clone size: .; CDR3 DNA: TGTGCCAGCAGCTTGAAAGGACAGGGGGCGCGAAGGTTCCTGACTTTC; CDR3 protein: CASSLKGQGARRFLTF
V gene: TRBV19; J gene: TRBJ1-2; D gene: .; clone size: .; CDR3 DNA: TGTGCCAGTAATACCGGGGGGGGCTATGGCTACACCTTC; CDR3 protein: CASNTGGGYGYTF
V gene: TRBV5-8; J gene: TRBJ1-4; D gene: .; clone size: .; CDR3 DNA: TGTGCCAGCCCCCAATCCGTTAGAACTAATGAAAAACTGTTTTTT; CDR3 protein: CASPQSVRTNEKLFF
V gene: TRBV6-5; J gene: TRBJ2-7; D gene: TRBD2; clone size: many; CDR3 DNA: TGTGCCAGCAGCCCCCTCAGCGGGAGTTCCTACGAGCAGTACTTC; CDR3 protein: CASSPLSGSSYEQYF
V gene: TRBV12-2; J gene: TRBJ2-7; D gene: .; clone size: few; CDR3 DNA: TGTGCAAGTCGCTTATGGACTAGTATCATCCACGAGCAGTACTTC; CDR3 protein: CASRLWTSIIHEQYF
V gene: TRBV14; J gene: TRBJ2-6; D gene: .; clone size: .; CDR3 DNA: TGTGCCAGCAGCCGCGTCGCGAACTCTGGGGCCAACGTCCTGACTTTC; CDR3 protein: CASSRVANSGANVLTF
V gene: TRBV9; J gene: TRBJ2-1; D gene: TRBD2; clone size: .; CDR3 DNA: TGTGCCAGCAGCCCACGAGCCGGTAGCGGGGGGGCGTTCTTC; CDR3 protein: CASSPRAGSGGAFF
V gene: TRBV7-2; J gene: TRBJ1-2; D gene: .; clone size: .; CDR3 DNA: TGTGCCAGCAGCTTCTTCCCCCCGGAGAGCTATGGCTACACCTTC; CDR3 protein: CASSFFPPESYGYTF
V gene: TRBV4-1; J gene: TRBJ2-7; D gene: .; clone size: .; CDR3 DNA: TGCGCCAGCAGCCACAACTTCCGGGACTACGAGCAGTACTTC; CDR3 protein: CASSHNFRDYEQYF
V gene: TRBV18; J gene: TRBJ1-6; D gene: .; clone size: .; CDR3 DNA: TGTGCCAGCTCACCACGAACAGGGCAGGGGAATTCACCCCTCCACTTT; CDR3 protein: CASSPRTGQGNSPLHF
V gene: TRBV7-8; J gene: TRBJ1-1; D gene: .; clone size: .; CDR3 DNA: TGTGCCAGCACCATACCCAACAGGGCGAACACTGAAGCTTTCTTT; CDR3 protein: CASTIPNRANTEAFF
V gene: TRBV28; J gene: TRBJ2-2; D gene: TRBD2; clone size: .; CDR3 DNA: TGTGCCAGCGGTGAGGTAGCGGGGGGGAAGTCCGGGGAGCTGTTTTTT; CDR3 protein: CASGEVAGGKSGELFF
V gene: TRBV19; J gene: TRBJ1-3; D gene: .; clone size: .; CDR3 DNA: TGTGCCAGTAGTCCGGCTGCGGTGACTGGAAACACCATATATTTT; CDR3 protein: CASSPAAVTGNTIYF